The 5 T cell receptor beta chains given below trace back to one sample, sequenced in a study of T cell responses to AZD1222 COVID-19 vaccine. Profiling relied on immunoSEQ multiplex PCR, and the TCRdb table lists in-frame clones only, not all of them. The sample yields under 130,000 clones, over 80% seen once. The sample was peripheral blood, taken on day 0 of AZD1222 vaccination. The source of these receptors is an adult in good health.

V and J are TRBV6-7 and TRBJ2-7; tentative D call: TRBD1 (5 bases). TRBV6-7 is filed as an ORF, its function uncertain. The V and J ends lost 9 bases and 4 bases respectively, with 13 bases between them. CDR3 length: 12 amino acids. The CDR3, as DNA: TGTGCCAGGAGGACAATCGGTTACGAGCAGTACTTC. Its translation: CARRTIGYEQYF.

This chain links TRBV6-2 or TRBV6-3 with TRBJ2-1; D is uncertain. Germline V CDR1 and CDR2: MNHEY, SVGEGT. The V end lost 6 bases, the J end lost 0 bases, and 12 bases lay between the germline ends. This CDR3 is built from 15 residues. The CDR3 nucleotides are TGTGCCAGCAGCCAGTTGTGGAGCTCCTACAATGAGCAGTTCTTC. Encoded protein: CASSQLWSSYNEQFF.

V is TRBV7-2 and J is TRBJ1-3; 9 bases fit TRBD1. This CDR3 region has 13 residues. The germline V gene encodes CDR1 SGHTA and CDR2 FQGNSA. J lost 8 bases, V lost 5 bases, and 4 bases had no gene match. The chain's CDR3 is CASSVQGADTIYF. The CDR3 DNA is TGTGCCAGCAGCGTACAGGGGGCTGACACCATATATTTT.

The chain employs TRBV2 and TRBJ2-7, with D tentatively TRBD1 or TRBD2 (5 bases each). With 6 bases removed from V and 0 bases from J, the gap between germline ends came to 6 bases. The CDR3 has 12 amino acids. Germline V gives CDR1 SNHLY, CDR2 FYNNEI. CDR3 nucleotides: TGTGCCAGCAGGAGGGGCTCCTACGAGCAGTACTTC. Translating gives CASRRGSYEQYF.

The chain couples TRBV5-4 to TRBJ2-1; the D gene could be TRBD1 or TRBD2 (6 bases each). There are 14 residues in the CDR3. V lost 0 bases to trimming and J lost 5 bases, with 9 bases between them. CDR1 and CDR2 from the germline V gene are SGHNT and YYREEE (reference sequence). DNA for the CDR3: TGTGCCAGCAGCTTGGGGGGGGCAAACAATGAGCAGTTCTTC. This encodes CASSLGGANNEQFF.